The clone carrying this T cell receptor (beta chain) was recorded once. The target antigen is unknown. The sample is drawn from a study of T cells after posttransplantation cyclophosphamide. Clones were sequenced by immunoSEQ multiplex PCR, and TCRdb holds only the in-frame ones, with some missing. Of some 5,400 clones in the sample, 90% to 95% were seen once. Whole-study results and caveats: After PTCy, TRB diversity resembled that of CNI/methotrexate controls. Donor CD8+ memory clones often dominated recipient blood repertoires at later times. Skin or GI-infiltrating T cells shared few TRB sequences with blood.

Trimming took off 1 base at V and 7 bases at J, with 14 bases between the two ends. CDR3 length: 16 residues. CDR1 and CDR2 from the germline V gene are SNHLY and FYNNEI. The TCR comes from a woman aged 60 to 75 in good health, CMV-negative, and a related stem cell transplant donor. What was sequenced was CD4+ T cells sorted from bone marrow. The J gene is TRBJ1-6, the V gene TRBV2; no definite D call. The CDR3 here is CASSEDSGPGNSPLHF. In DNA, the CDR3 is TGTGCCAGCAGTGAAGATAGCGGCCCGGGAAATTCACCCCTCCACTTT.